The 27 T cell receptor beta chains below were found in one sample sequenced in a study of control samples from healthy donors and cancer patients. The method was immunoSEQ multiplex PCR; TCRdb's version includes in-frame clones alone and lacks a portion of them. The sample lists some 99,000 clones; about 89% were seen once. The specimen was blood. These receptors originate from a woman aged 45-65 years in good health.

This chain's CDR3 is CASSQEGRVSYNEQFF. The CDR3 region has the DNA TGTGCCAGCAGCCAAGAAGGCAGGGTGAGTTACAATGAGCAGTTCTTC. The chain combines TRBV3-1 (or the pseudogene TRBV3-2) with TRBJ2-1, with D tentatively TRBD1 (5 bases). Germline V gives CDR1 LGHDT, CDR2 YNNKEL (reference sequence). V was shortened by 0 bases and J by 4 bases, with 13 bases between the two germline ends. The CDR3 runs 16 residues.

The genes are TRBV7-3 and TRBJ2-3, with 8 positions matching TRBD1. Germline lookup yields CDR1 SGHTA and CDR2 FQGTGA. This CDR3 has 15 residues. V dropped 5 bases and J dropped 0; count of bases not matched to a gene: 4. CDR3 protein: CASSHDRGSTDTQYF. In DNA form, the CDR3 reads TGTGCCAGCAGCCACGACAGGGGCAGCACAGATACGCAGTATTTT.

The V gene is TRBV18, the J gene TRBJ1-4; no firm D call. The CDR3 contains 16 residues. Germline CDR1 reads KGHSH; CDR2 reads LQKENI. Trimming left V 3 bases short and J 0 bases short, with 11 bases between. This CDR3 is CASSPLRDATNEKLFF. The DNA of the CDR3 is TGTGCCAGCTCACCTCTCAGAGATGCAACTAATGAAAAACTGTTTTTT.

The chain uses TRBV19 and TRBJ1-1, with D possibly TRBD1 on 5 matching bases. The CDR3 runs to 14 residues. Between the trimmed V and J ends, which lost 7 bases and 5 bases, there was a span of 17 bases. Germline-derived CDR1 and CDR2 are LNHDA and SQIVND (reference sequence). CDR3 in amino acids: CASTLGEGRTEAFF. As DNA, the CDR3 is TGTGCCAGTACCCTGGGGGAGGGAAGGACTGAAGCTTTCTTT.

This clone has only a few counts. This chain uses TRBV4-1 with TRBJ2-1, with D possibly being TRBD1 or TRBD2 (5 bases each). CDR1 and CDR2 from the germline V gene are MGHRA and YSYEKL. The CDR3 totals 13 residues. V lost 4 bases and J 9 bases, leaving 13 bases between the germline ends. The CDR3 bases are TGCGCCAGCAGCCGCCCCGGGGCGAGTGAGCAGTTCTTC. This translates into CASSRPGASEQFF.

The CDR3 DNA follows: TGTGCCAGCAGCTTATTGGGACAGGGAGACTATGGCTACACCTTC. The encoded protein is CASSLLGQGDYGYTF. The chain recombines TRBV7-3 with TRBJ1-2, with 9 bases matching TRBD1. V was pared by 2 bases and J by 3 bases, with 4 bases of the junction left unmatched. Germline V gives CDR1 SGHTA, CDR2 FQGTGA. The CDR3 is made up of 15 amino acids. Together with reference TRBV7-3 and TRBJ1-2, the CDR3 gives the full variable domain: GAGVSQTPSNKVTEKGKYVELRCDPISGHTALYWYRQSLGQGPEFLIYFQGTGAADDSGLPNDRFFAVRPEGSVSTLKIQRTERGDSAVYLCASSLLGQGDYGYTFGSGTRLTVV.

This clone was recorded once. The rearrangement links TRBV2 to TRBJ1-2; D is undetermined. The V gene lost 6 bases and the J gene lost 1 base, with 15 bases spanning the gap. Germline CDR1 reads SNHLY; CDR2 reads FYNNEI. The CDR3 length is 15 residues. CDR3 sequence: CASSDQLGLNYGYTF. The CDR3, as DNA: TGTGCCAGCAGCGATCAGTTGGGTCTTAACTATGGCTACACCTTC. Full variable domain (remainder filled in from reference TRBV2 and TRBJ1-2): EPEVTQTPSHQVTQMGQEVILRCVPISNHLYFYWYRQILGQKVEFLVSFYNNEISEKSEIFDDQFSVERPDGSNFTLKIRSTKLEDSAMYFCASSDQLGLNYGYTFGSGTRLTVV.

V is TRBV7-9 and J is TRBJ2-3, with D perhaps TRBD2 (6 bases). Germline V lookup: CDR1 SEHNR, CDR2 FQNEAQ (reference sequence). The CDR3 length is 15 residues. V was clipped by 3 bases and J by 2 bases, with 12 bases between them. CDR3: CASSFYGGTTDTQYF. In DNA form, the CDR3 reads TGTGCCAGCAGCTTCTATGGGGGGACCACAGATACGCAGTATTTT.

CDR3 sequence (DNA): TGTGCCAGCAGCATACCATGCGACAGGCACCAAGAGACCCAGTACTTC. This codes for CASSIPCDRHQETQYF. This chain connects TRBV6-4 to TRBJ2-5; possible D gene TRBD1, 6 bases. Per germline, CDR1 MRHNA and CDR2 SNTAGT. Deletions cut 6 bases from V and 0 bases from J, with 17 bases between. The CDR3 is 16 residues long.

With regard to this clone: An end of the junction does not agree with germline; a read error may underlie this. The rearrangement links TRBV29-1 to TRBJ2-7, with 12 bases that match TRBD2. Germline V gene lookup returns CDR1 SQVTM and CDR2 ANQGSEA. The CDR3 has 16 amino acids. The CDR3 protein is CSVEGASGGGTYEQYF. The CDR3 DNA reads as TGCAGCGTCGAAGGGGCTAGCGGGGGGGGTACCTACGAGCAGTACTTC.

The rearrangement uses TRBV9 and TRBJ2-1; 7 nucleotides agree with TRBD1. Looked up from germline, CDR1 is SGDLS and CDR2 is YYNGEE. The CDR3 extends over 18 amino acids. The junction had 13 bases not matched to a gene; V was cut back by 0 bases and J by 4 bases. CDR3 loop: CASSVERQGRALYNEQFF. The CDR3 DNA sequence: TGTGCCAGCAGCGTAGAGCGACAGGGACGGGCCTTATACAATGAGCAGTTCTTC.

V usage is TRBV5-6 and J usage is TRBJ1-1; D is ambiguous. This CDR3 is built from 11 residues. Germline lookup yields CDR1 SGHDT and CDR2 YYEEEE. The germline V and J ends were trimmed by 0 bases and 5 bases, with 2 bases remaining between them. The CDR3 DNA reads TGTGCCAGCAGCTTGGGTACTGAAGCTTTCTTT. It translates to CASSLGTEAFF.

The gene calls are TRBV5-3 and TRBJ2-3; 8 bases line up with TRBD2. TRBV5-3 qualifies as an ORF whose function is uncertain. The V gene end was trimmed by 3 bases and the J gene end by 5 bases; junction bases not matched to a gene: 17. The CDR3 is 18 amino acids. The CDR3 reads CARSSNRTGGPVGDTQYF. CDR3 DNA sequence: TGTGCCAGAAGCTCGAACCGGACGGGGGGGCCAGTAGGAGATACGCAGTATTTT.

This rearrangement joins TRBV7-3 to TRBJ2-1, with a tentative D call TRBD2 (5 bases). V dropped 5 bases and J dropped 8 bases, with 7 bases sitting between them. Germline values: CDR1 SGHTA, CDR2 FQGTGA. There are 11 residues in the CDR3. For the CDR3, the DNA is TGTGCCAGCAGCCCCGGGGATGAGCAGTTCTTC. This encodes CASSPGDEQFF. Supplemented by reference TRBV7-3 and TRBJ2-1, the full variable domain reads GAGVSQTPSNKVTEKGKYVELRCDPISGHTALYWYRQSLGQGPEFLIYFQGTGAADDSGLPNDRFFAVRPEGSVSTLKIQRTERGDSAVYLCASSPGDEQFFGPGTRLTVL.

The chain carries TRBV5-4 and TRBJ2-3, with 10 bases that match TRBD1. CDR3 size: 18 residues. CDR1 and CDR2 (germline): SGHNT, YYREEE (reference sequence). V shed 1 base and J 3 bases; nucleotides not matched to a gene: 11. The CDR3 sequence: CASSLRDRGRRVTDTQYF. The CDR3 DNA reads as TGTGCCAGCAGCTTGCGGGACAGGGGACGTCGGGTAACAGATACGCAGTATTTT. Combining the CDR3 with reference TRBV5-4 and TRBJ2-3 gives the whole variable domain ETGVTQSPTHLIKTRGQQVTLRCSSQSGHNTVSWYQQALGQGPQFIFQYYREEENGRGNFPPRFSGLQFPNYSSELNVNALELDDSALYLCASSLRDRGRRVTDTQYFGPGTRLTVL.

CDR3 protein: CASTQARPDEQFF. CDR3 bases: TGTGCCAGCACTCAGGCTAGGCCCGATGAGCAGTTCTTC. V is TRBV12-3 or TRBV12-4 and J is TRBJ2-1; D unresolved. Trimming removed 7 bases at V and 8 bases at J, with 15 bases between. The CDR3 loop spans 13 amino acids.

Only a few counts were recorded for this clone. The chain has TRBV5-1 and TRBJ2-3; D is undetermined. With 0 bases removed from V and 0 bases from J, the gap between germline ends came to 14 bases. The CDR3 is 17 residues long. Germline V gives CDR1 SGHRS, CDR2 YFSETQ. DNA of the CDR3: TGCGCCAGCAGCTTGGCCTCGGCTAGATCTAGCACAGATACGCAGTATTTT. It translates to CASSLASARSSTDTQYF.

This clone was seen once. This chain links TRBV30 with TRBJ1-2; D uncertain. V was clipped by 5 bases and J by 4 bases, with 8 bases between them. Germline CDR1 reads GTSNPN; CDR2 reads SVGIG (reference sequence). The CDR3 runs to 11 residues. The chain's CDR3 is CAWSVTYGYTF. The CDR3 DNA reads TGTGCCTGGTCTGTCACCTATGGCTACACCTTC.

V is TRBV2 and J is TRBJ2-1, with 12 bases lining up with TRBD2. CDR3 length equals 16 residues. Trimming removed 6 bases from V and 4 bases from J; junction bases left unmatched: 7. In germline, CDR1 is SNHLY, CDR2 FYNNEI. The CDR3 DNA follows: TGTGCCAGCAGCGGAAGGACTAGCGGGGATTACAATGAGCAGTTCTTC. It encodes CASSGRTSGDYNEQFF.

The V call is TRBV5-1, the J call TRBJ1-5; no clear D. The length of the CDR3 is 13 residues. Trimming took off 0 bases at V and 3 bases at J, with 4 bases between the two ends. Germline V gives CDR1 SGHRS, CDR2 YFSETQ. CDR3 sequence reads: CASSLDTNQPQHF. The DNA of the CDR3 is TGCGCCAGCAGCTTGGACACCAATCAGCCCCAGCATTTT.

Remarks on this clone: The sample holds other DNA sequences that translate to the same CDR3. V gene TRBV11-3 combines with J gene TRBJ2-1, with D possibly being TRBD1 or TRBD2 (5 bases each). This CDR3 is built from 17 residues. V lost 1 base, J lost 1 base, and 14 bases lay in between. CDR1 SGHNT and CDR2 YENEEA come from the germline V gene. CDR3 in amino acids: CASSLGGGAGSYNEQFF. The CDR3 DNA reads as TGTGCCAGCAGCTTAGGAGGTGGGGCGGGTTCCTACAATGAGCAGTTCTTC.

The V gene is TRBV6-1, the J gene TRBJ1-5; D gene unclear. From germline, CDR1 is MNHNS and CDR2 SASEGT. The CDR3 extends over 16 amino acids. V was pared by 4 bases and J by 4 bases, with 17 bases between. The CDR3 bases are TGTGCCAGCAGTGGAGGCGAGATGGCAGCAAATCAGCCCCAGCATTTT. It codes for CASSGGEMAANQPQHF.

CDR3 region: CASRPGGYGYTF. CDR3 DNA: TGTGCCAGTAGACCGGGAGGCTATGGCTACACCTTC. The chain carries TRBV19 and TRBJ1-2, with unresolved D. The CDR3 is 12 amino acids. The V gene's germline CDR1 is LNHDA and CDR2 SQIVND (reference sequence). The ends were cut back, 6 bases at V and 4 bases at J, with 9 bases in the middle.

CDR3 loop: CASSRNPGTQYF. DNA for the CDR3: TGTGCCAGCTCACGGAACCCGGGGACCCAGTACTTC. The genes are TRBV18 and TRBJ2-5, with D uncertain. The CDR3 consists of 12 residues. The ends were cut back, 4 bases at V and 7 bases at J, with 10 bases in the middle. The germline V gene has CDR1 KGHSH and CDR2 LQKENI.

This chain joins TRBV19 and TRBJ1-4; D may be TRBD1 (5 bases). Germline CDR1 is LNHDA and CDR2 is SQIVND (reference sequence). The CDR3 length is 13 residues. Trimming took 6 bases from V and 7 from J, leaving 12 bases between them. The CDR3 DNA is TGTGCCAGTAGGGGGGATATGATTGAAAAACTGTTTTTT. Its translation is CASRGDMIEKLFF.

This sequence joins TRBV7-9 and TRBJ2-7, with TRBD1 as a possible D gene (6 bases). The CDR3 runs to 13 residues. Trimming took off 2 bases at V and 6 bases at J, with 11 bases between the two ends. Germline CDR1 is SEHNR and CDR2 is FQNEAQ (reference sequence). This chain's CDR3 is CASSLQGLGEQYF. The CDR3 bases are TGTGCCAGCAGCTTACAGGGGCTCGGCGAGCAGTACTTC.

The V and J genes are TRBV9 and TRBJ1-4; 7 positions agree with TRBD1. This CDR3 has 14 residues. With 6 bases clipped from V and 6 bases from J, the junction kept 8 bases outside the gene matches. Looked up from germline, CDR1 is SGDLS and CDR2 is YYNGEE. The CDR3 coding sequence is TGTGCCAGCAACTCAGGGGGTCTCGATGAAAAACTGTTTTTT. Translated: CASNSGGLDEKLFF.